This is a list of T cell receptor beta chains from one sample in a study of blood T cells in healthy people across ages. MiXCR was run by TCRdb on the 5' RACE reads, yielding one entry per CDR3 protein. This table has about 1.7 million distinct CDR3 sequences, roughly 27% appearing once. The sample consisted of blood. Every receptor here comes from a woman aged 25-40 years in good health. CDR3s include the opening cysteine and the closing phenylalanine or tryptophan. The D gene is left open where the match is weak. Clone size, where shown, is once, few, many, or a class for clones that have expanded.

V gene	J gene	D gene	clone size	CDR3 protein	CDR3 DNA
TRBV5-4	TRBJ2-1	.	few	CASSLGGGGLYNEQFF	TGTGCCAGCAGCTTGGGAGGGGGAGGCCTATACAATGAGCAGTTCTTC
TRBV4-1	TRBJ2-1	TRBD2	.	CASSQDPLAGAPSSYNEQFF	TGCGCCAGCAGCCAAGATCCTCTAGCGGGGGCCCCGAGCTCCTACAATGAGCAGTTCTTC
TRBV28	TRBJ2-5	TRBD2	few	CASVGSGSPYQETQYF	TGTGCCAGCGTGGGTAGCGGGAGCCCGTACCAAGAGACCCAGTACTTC
TRBV7-2	TRBJ2-1	.	few	CASSSTSNPYNEQFF	TGTGCCAGCAGCTCCACTAGTAATCCCTACAATGAGCAGTTCTTC
TRBV6-2/TRBV6-3	TRBJ2-7	.	few	CASSYQGSPTREQYF	TGTGCCAGCAGTTATCAAGGGTCCCCTACGCGCGAGCAGTACTTC
TRBV20-1	TRBJ2-7	TRBD2	many	CSAPLAGLYEQYF	TGCAGTGCCCCACTAGCGGGGCTGTACGAGCAGTACTTC
TRBV29-1	TRBJ2-3	.	many	CSVRGGSTDTQYF	TGCAGCGTTCGTGGCGGTTCCACAGATACGCAGTATTTT
TRBV5-1	TRBJ2-5	.	.	CASSKGTELWETQYF	TGCGCCAGCAGCAAAGGGACTGAGCTGTGGGAGACCCAGTACTTC
TRBV2	TRBJ2-1	.	many	CASSVADEQFF	TGTGCCAGCAGCGTAGCCGATGAGCAGTTCTTC
TRBV29-1	TRBJ1-2	.	.	CSVDFPTDYGYTF	TGCAGCGTTGATTTTCCGACAGACTATGGCTACACCTTC
TRBV2	TRBJ1-5	.	.	CASRSGPGGNQPQHF	TGTGCCAGCAGGTCGGGGCCAGGGGGCAATCAGCCCCAGCATTTT
TRBV10-3	TRBJ2-1	.	many	CATTHGRVSYNEQFF	TGTGCCACCACGCACGGCAGGGTCTCCTACAATGAGCAGTTCTTC
TRBV12-3/TRBV12-4	TRBJ1-4	TRBD1	.	CASSPRDRGNEKLFF	TGTGCCAGCAGTCCACGGGACAGGGGAAATGAAAAACTGTTTTTT
TRBV7-2	TRBJ2-1	.	.	CASSSQGGGSEQFF	TGTGCCAGCAGCTCACAGGGTGGGGGGAGCGAGCAGTTCTTC
TRBV7-9	TRBJ2-7	.	.	CASSLAAGGLTYEQYF	TGTGCCAGCAGCTTAGCGGCAGGGGGACTGACCTACGAGCAGTACTTC
TRBV7-2	TRBJ1-2	TRBD1	few	CASSLEWAGGKNGYTF	TGTGCCAGCAGCTTAGAGTGGGCAGGGGGAAAGAATGGCTACACCTTC
TRBV12-3/TRBV12-4	TRBJ2-7	.	few	CAPLSGPYEQYF	TGTGCCCCGTTGTCGGGGCCCTACGAGCAGTACTTC
TRBV24-1	TRBJ1-4	.	few	CATSELKDEKLFF	TGTGCCACCAGTGAGCTTAAGGATGAAAAACTGTTTTTT
TRBV7-2	TRBJ2-3	TRBD1	many	CASSVGQGRDTQYF	TGTGCCAGCAGCGTCGGACAGGGGCGGGATACGCAGTATTTT
TRBV29-1	TRBJ2-5	.	.	CSVEVRAETQYF	TGCAGCGTTGAAGTAAGGGCAGAGACCCAGTACTTC
TRBV20-1	TRBJ1-2	TRBD1	few	CSASRQGGVGYGYTF	TGCAGTGCTAGTCGGCAGGGGGGAGTCGGCTATGGCTACACCTTC